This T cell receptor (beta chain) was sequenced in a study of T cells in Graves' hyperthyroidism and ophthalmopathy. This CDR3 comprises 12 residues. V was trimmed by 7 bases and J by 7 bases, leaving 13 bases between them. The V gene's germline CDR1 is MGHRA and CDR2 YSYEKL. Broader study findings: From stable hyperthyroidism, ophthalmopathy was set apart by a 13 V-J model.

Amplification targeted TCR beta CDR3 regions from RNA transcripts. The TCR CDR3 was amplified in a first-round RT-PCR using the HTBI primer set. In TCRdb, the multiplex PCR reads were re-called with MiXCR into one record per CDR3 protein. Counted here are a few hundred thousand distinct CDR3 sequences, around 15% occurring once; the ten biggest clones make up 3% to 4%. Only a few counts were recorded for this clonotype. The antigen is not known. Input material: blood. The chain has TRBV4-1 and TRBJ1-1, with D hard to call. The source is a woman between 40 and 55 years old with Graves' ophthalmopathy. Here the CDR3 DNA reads TGCGCCAGCACAGGAACCGGGGTTGAAGCTTTCTTT. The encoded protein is CASTGTGVEAFF.